These 9 T cell receptor beta chains were sequenced from one sample in a study of T cell changes during pregnancy in multiple sclerosis (dated by TCRdb to between 2019 and 2020). Library preparation was by the immunoSEQ multiplex PCR assay. In TCRdb, the immuneACCESS table is reduced to in-frame sequences with V and J assigned. These tables do not hold every clone; where another copy was compared, an unresolved V gene accounts for under half, and the others remain unexplained. This sample has roughly 60,000 clones in its table, and just over 90% of those were observed once. The biggest ten clones account for 0.35% to 0.45% of the sample. The sample in question was CD4+ T cells from peripheral blood mononuclear cells, obtained before pregnancy. Every receptor here comes from a female donor with multiple sclerosis, enrolled in a pregnancy study.

A note on this clone: A read error may account for a junction end that differs from germline. The chain couples TRBV11-3 to TRBJ1-5; no clear D. Germline V gene sequence: CDR1 SGHNT, CDR2 YENEEA. This CDR3 is 16 amino acids long. CDR3 nucleotide sequence: TGTGCCAGCAGCCTAGAAGACGGGTATAGCAATCAGCCCCAGCATTTT. Its protein product is CASSLEDGYSNQPQHF.

The chain carries TRBV5-1 and TRBJ2-2; 10 bases line up with TRBD1. The CDR3 totals 15 residues. The ends lost 0 bases at V and 8 bases at J; junction bases unmatched: 4. Germline CDR1 is SGHRS and CDR2 is YFSETQ. The CDR3 DNA is TGCGCCAGCAGCTTGGGACAGGGGGCCTCGGGGGAGCTGTTTTTT. Translating it yields CASSLGQGASGELFF. The full variable domain, rest sourced from reference TRBV5-1 and TRBJ2-2, is KAGVTQTPRYLIKTRGQQVTLSCSPISGHRSVSWYQQTPGQGLQFLFEYFSETQRNKGNFPGRFSGRQFSNSRSEMNVSTLELGDSALYLCASSLGQGASGELFFGEGSRLTVL.

J is TRBJ2-7 and V is TRBV30; tentatively, D is TRBD2 (6 bases). V shed 3 bases and J shed 3 bases, with 12 bases lying between them. CDR3 size: 13 residues. Germline V gene sequence: CDR1 GTSNPN, CDR2 SVGIG (reference sequence). The CDR3 spells CAWSAGPLYEQYF. DNA for the CDR3: TGTGCCTGGAGCGCGGGGCCGCTCTACGAGCAGTACTTC.

This chain links TRBV4-3 with TRBJ2-1; 7 bases agree with TRBD2. CDR1 is LGHNA, CDR2 YSLEER, per germline. The CDR3 covers 13 residues. With 4 bases clipped from V and 12 bases from J, the junction kept 9 bases outside the gene matches. The CDR3 DNA follows: TGCGCCAGCAGCCGGAATCCGGGGGAGGGGCAGTTCTTC. The encoded protein is CASSRNPGEGQFF.

This sequence joins TRBV2 and TRBJ2-7; TRBD2 matches 14 bases. The J segment lost 13 bases and the V segment lost 3 bases, leaving 8 bases of the junction unmatched. Germline values: CDR1 SNHLY, CDR2 FYNNEI. The CDR3 has 14 amino acids. DNA for the CDR3: TGTGCCAGCAGTGATGGGGGACTAGCGGGAGAAGGCTACTTC. Protein product: CASSDGGLAGEGYF.

The table lists this clone with a count of one. The chain links TRBV28 to TRBJ2-1; a possible D gene is TRBD1 (5 bases). The CDR3 runs 14 residues. Germline values: CDR1 MDHEN, CDR2 SYDVKM. Trimming left V 6 bases short and J 8 bases short, with 17 bases between. This chain's CDR3 is CASRRSPLGDEQFF. The DNA of the CDR3 is TGTGCCAGCAGGCGGAGTCCTCTAGGGGATGAGCAGTTCTTC.

The gene calls are TRBV7-9 and TRBJ1-2; 10 nucleotides match TRBD1. Germline assignment: CDR1 SEHNR and CDR2 FQNEAQ (reference sequence). With V trimmed by 1 base and J by 7 bases, 9 bases remained unmatched. The CDR3 runs to 16 residues. CDR3: CASSLGGRQGAVGYTF. In DNA form, the CDR3 reads TGTGCCAGCAGCTTAGGGGGGCGACAGGGGGCCGTTGGCTACACCTTC. Supplemented by reference TRBV7-9 and TRBJ1-2, the full variable domain reads DTGVSQNPRHKITKRGQNVTFRCDPISEHNRLYWYRQTLGQGPEFLTYFQNEAQLEKSRLLSDRFSAERPKGSFSTLEIQRTEQGDSAMYLCASSLGGRQGAVGYTFGSGTRLTVV.

In its sample, this clone was seen a few times. The chain is built from TRBV27 and TRBJ2-2; TRBD1 agrees at 9 bases. V trimming: 10 bases; J trimming: 4 bases; junction bases outside the gene matches: 4. The CDR3 is 13 residues long. Germline V lookup: CDR1 MNHEY, CDR2 SMNVEV (reference sequence). CDR3 sequence reads: CANPQGATGELFF. CDR3 DNA sequence: TGTGCCAACCCACAGGGGGCCACCGGGGAGCTGTTTTTT.

The chain is built from TRBV11-2 and TRBJ1-1, with unresolved D. CDR3 length: 15 residues. The germline gives CDR1 SGHAT, CDR2 FQNNGV. V shed 3 bases and J shed 7 bases, with 18 bases lying between them. In DNA, the CDR3 is TGTGCCAGCAGCTTTTCACCCCGCATCATCGGTGAAGCTTTCTTT. Its protein product is CASSFSPRIIGEAFF.